The rows below give T cell receptor beta chains drawn from one sample of a study of OX40 agonist ivuxolimab in advanced cancers. Data came from immunoSEQ multiplex PCR; TCRdb stores just in-frame clones and leaves some out. The profile shows 12,000 or so clones, roughly two thirds of them singletons. Sequences were derived from CD4+ or CD8+ T cells sorted from blood, sampled in a trial of the OX40 agonist ivuxolimab. The receptors shown here come from an adult with an advanced solid tumor such as melanoma, head and neck, liver or kidney cancer. Each CDR3 is given with its conserved first and last residue. A D gene is named only where the DNA matches it firmly. Clone size is shown for a subset of rows, as once, few, many or a class of expanded clone.

clone_size: .; d_call: .; j_call: TRBJ2-5; v_call: TRBV5-6; cdr3_aa: CASSLGHGGETQYF; cdr3_nt: TGTGCCAGCAGCTTGGGGCACGGGGGAGAGACCCAGTACTTC
clone_size: .; d_call: .; j_call: TRBJ2-7; v_call: TRBV2; cdr3_aa: CASSEALRGFSHEQYF; cdr3_nt: TGTGCCAGCAGTGAAGCGCTTCGGGGGTTTTCCCACGAGCAGTACTTC
clone_size: .; d_call: TRBD2; j_call: TRBJ2-1; v_call: TRBV9; cdr3_aa: CASNSGIDNEQFF; cdr3_nt: TGTGCCAGCAATAGCGGGATAGACAATGAGCAGTTCTTC
clone_size: .; d_call: .; j_call: TRBJ1-6; v_call: TRBV5-1; cdr3_aa: CASSLFGVNSPLHF; cdr3_nt: TGCGCCAGCAGCTTGTTTGGAGTTAATTCACCCCTCCACTTT
clone_size: .; d_call: TRBD1; j_call: TRBJ2-7; v_call: TRBV27; cdr3_aa: CASSLKGTADSFSYEQYF; cdr3_nt: TGTGCCAGCAGTTTAAAGGGGACAGCGGATAGCTTTTCCTACGAGCAGTACTTC
clone_size: few; d_call: .; j_call: TRBJ1-2; v_call: TRBV27; cdr3_aa: CASSPHTGNGYTF; cdr3_nt: TGTGCCAGCAGTCCCCATACAGGGAATGGCTACACCTTC
clone_size: few; d_call: .; j_call: TRBJ2-7; v_call: TRBV27; cdr3_aa: CASSDRSLTYEQYF; cdr3_nt: TGTGCCAGCAGTGACAGGAGCTTAACCTACGAGCAGTACTTC
clone_size: .; d_call: .; j_call: TRBJ1-6; v_call: TRBV2; cdr3_aa: CASSDPPGSDSPLHF; cdr3_nt: TGTGCCAGCAGTGATCCCCCAGGGTCGGATTCACCCCTCCACTTT
clone_size: .; d_call: TRBD2; j_call: TRBJ2-7; v_call: TRBV6-6; cdr3_aa: CASSYSMGGEAEQYF; cdr3_nt: TGTGCCAGCAGTTACTCGATGGGAGGGGAGGCCGAGCAGTACTTC
clone_size: .; d_call: .; j_call: TRBJ1-2; v_call: TRBV4-3; cdr3_aa: CASSQEIQSTYGYTF; cdr3_nt: TGCGCCAGCAGCCAAGAAATCCAGAGCACATATGGCTACACCTTC
clone_size: few; d_call: TRBD1; j_call: TRBJ2-7; v_call: TRBV27; cdr3_aa: CASSLTTGIEQYF; cdr3_nt: TGTGCCAGCAGTTTAACGACAGGGATCGAGCAGTACTTC
clone_size: .; d_call: TRBD1; j_call: TRBJ2-1; v_call: TRBV9; cdr3_aa: CASSPGQHEQFF; cdr3_nt: TGTGCCAGCAGCCCGGGACAGCATGAGCAGTTCTTC
clone_size: .; d_call: TRBD2; j_call: TRBJ2-2; v_call: TRBV4-2; cdr3_aa: CASTPGLLTGELFF; cdr3_nt: TGTGCCAGCACTCCGGGACTACTTACCGGGGAGCTGTTTTTT
clone_size: many; d_call: .; j_call: TRBJ2-2; v_call: TRBV7-9; cdr3_aa: CASSPLGGPNTGELFF; cdr3_nt: TGTGCCAGCAGCCCCTTGGGGGGGCCCAACACCGGGGAGCTGTTTTTT
clone_size: .; d_call: .; j_call: TRBJ2-7; v_call: TRBV5-8; cdr3_aa: CASSFNPTYEQYF; cdr3_nt: TGTGCCAGCAGCTTTAACCCGACCTACGAGCAGTACTTC
clone_size: .; d_call: .; j_call: TRBJ1-2; v_call: TRBV6-4; cdr3_aa: CASSEEGHMLNYGYTF; cdr3_nt: TGTGCCAGCAGTGAAGAGGGACATATGCTAAACTATGGCTACACCTTC
clone_size: few; d_call: TRBD1; j_call: TRBJ1-1; v_call: TRBV28; cdr3_aa: CASSLGQGFRTEAFF; cdr3_nt: TGTGCCAGCAGTTTGGGACAGGGATTCCGCACTGAAGCTTTCTTT
clone_size: once; d_call: .; j_call: TRBJ2-6; v_call: TRBV7-6; cdr3_aa: CASSLGGGYGANVLTF; cdr3_nt: TGTGCCAGCAGCTTAGGAGGAGGGTATGGAGCCAACGTCCTGACTTTC
clone_size: few; d_call: .; j_call: TRBJ2-3; v_call: TRBV4-1; cdr3_aa: CASSQDMTTRADTQYF; cdr3_nt: TGCGCCAGCAGCCAAGATATGACCACAAGGGCAGATACGCAGTATTTT
clone_size: .; d_call: TRBD1; j_call: TRBJ1-2; v_call: TRBV4-2; cdr3_aa: CASSSPGQNYGYTF; cdr3_nt: TGTGCCAGCAGCAGCCCGGGACAGAACTATGGCTACACCTTC
clone_size: .; d_call: .; j_call: TRBJ2-1; v_call: TRBV4-1; cdr3_aa: CASSQDPGTYNEQFF; cdr3_nt: TGCGCCAGCAGCCAAGACCCCGGGACCTACAATGAGCAGTTCTTC
clone_size: .; d_call: TRBD1; j_call: TRBJ1-4; v_call: TRBV9; cdr3_aa: CASSGGTGDVEKLFF; cdr3_nt: TGTGCCAGCAGCGGGGGGACAGGGGATGTTGAAAAACTGTTTTTT
clone_size: once; d_call: TRBD1; j_call: TRBJ2-7; v_call: TRBV5-1; cdr3_aa: CASSDRVEQYF; cdr3_nt: TGCGCCAGCAGCGACAGGGTTGAGCAGTACTTC
clone_size: .; d_call: .; j_call: TRBJ2-2; v_call: TRBV11-1; cdr3_aa: CASSRKGNSGELFF; cdr3_nt: TGTGCCAGCAGCCGCAAGGGAAACAGCGGGGAGCTGTTTTTT
clone_size: .; d_call: .; j_call: TRBJ2-1; v_call: TRBV7-2; cdr3_aa: CASSLVSLNEQFF; cdr3_nt: TGTGCCAGCAGCTTAGTGTCGTTGAATGAGCAGTTCTTC
clone_size: .; d_call: .; j_call: TRBJ2-7; v_call: TRBV4-1; cdr3_aa: CASSQDGHGYYEQYF; cdr3_nt: TGCGCCAGCAGCCAAGATGGGCACGGTTATTACGAGCAGTACTTC
clone_size: .; d_call: TRBD1; j_call: TRBJ2-7; v_call: TRBV9; cdr3_aa: CASSVGTGLSYEQYF; cdr3_nt: TGTGCCAGCAGCGTCGGGACAGGGCTTAGCTACGAGCAGTACTTC
clone_size: .; d_call: .; j_call: TRBJ1-1; v_call: TRBV6-1; cdr3_aa: CASSLGSNTEAFF; cdr3_nt: TGTGCCAGCAGCCTGGGTTCGAACACTGAAGCTTTCTTT
clone_size: .; d_call: .; j_call: TRBJ2-1; v_call: TRBV6-4; cdr3_aa: CASSVTGEEQFF; cdr3_nt: TGTGCCAGCAGTGTCACTGGCGAGGAGCAGTTCTTC
clone_size: .; d_call: .; j_call: TRBJ1-1; v_call: TRBV28; cdr3_aa: CASSFRWQTEAFF; cdr3_nt: TGTGCCAGCAGTTTTCGATGGCAGACTGAAGCTTTCTTT
clone_size: .; d_call: .; j_call: TRBJ2-2; v_call: TRBV13; cdr3_aa: CASSLGPGAGELFF; cdr3_nt: TGTGCCAGCAGCTTAGGACCAGGGGCCGGGGAGCTGTTTTTT
clone_size: .; d_call: .; j_call: TRBJ2-7; v_call: TRBV5-4; cdr3_aa: CASSSGTYEQYF; cdr3_nt: TGTGCCAGCAGCTCCGGGACCTACGAGCAGTACTTC
clone_size: .; d_call: .; j_call: TRBJ2-7; v_call: TRBV5-8; cdr3_aa: CASSWRSSYEQYF; cdr3_nt: TGTGCCAGCAGTTGGCGGAGCTCCTACGAGCAGTACTTC
clone_size: .; d_call: .; j_call: TRBJ2-3; v_call: TRBV27; cdr3_aa: CASSFPGFSTQYF; cdr3_nt: TGTGCCAGCAGTTTCCCGGGTTTTTCTACGCAGTATTTT
clone_size: .; d_call: .; j_call: TRBJ1-2; v_call: TRBV30; cdr3_aa: CAWGFEGFHGYTF; cdr3_nt: TGTGCCTGGGGGTTTGAAGGGTTCCATGGCTACACCTTC
clone_size: .; d_call: .; j_call: TRBJ1-1; v_call: TRBV5-1; cdr3_aa: CASSLDYAGTEAFF; cdr3_nt: TGCGCCAGCAGCTTGGATTATGCAGGGACTGAAGCTTTCTTT
clone_size: few; d_call: .; j_call: TRBJ1-6; v_call: TRBV28; cdr3_aa: CASSFLGRPRRGREENSPLHF; cdr3_nt: TGTGCCAGCAGTTTTTTGGGTCGACCCCGTCGCGGCAGGGAAGAGAATTCACCCCTCCACTTT
clone_size: .; d_call: .; j_call: TRBJ2-2; v_call: TRBV4-1; cdr3_aa: CASSHQKNTGELFF; cdr3_nt: TGCGCCAGCAGCCATCAAAAGAACACCGGGGAGCTGTTTTTT
clone_size: .; d_call: .; j_call: TRBJ1-4; v_call: TRBV2; cdr3_aa: CASKNRTSTNEKLFF; cdr3_nt: TGTGCCAGCAAAAACAGGACTTCAACTAATGAAAAACTGTTTTTT
clone_size: few; d_call: .; j_call: TRBJ1-5; v_call: TRBV10-3; cdr3_aa: CAISDEHPSNQPQHF; cdr3_nt: TGTGCCATCAGTGACGAACACCCTAGCAATCAGCCCCAGCATTTT
clone_size: once; d_call: TRBD1; j_call: TRBJ1-2; v_call: TRBV27; cdr3_aa: CASSLLPGGHGYTF; cdr3_nt: TGTGCCAGCAGTTTGCTCCCAGGGGGCCATGGCTACACCTTC
clone_size: .; d_call: .; j_call: TRBJ2-7; v_call: TRBV6-5; cdr3_aa: CASSYSGTEGYEQYF; cdr3_nt: TGTGCCAGCAGTTATTCCGGGACGGAGGGTTACGAGCAGTACTTC
clone_size: once; d_call: .; j_call: TRBJ1-3; v_call: TRBV10-1; cdr3_aa: CASSGSPLGSGNTIYF; cdr3_nt: TGCGCCAGCAGTGGGAGCCCCCTCGGGTCTGGAAACACCATATATTTT
clone_size: .; d_call: TRBD1; j_call: TRBJ2-7; v_call: TRBV9; cdr3_aa: CASSFGQGYEQYF; cdr3_nt: TGTGCCAGCAGCTTCGGACAGGGCTACGAGCAGTACTTC
clone_size: few; d_call: .; j_call: TRBJ1-2; v_call: TRBV5-4; cdr3_aa: CASSLDGTFYGYTF; cdr3_nt: TGTGCCAGCAGCTTGGACGGGACCTTCTATGGCTACACCTTC
clone_size: .; d_call: .; j_call: TRBJ1-2; v_call: TRBV17; cdr3_aa: CASSSPGQNYGYTF; cdr3_nt: TGTGCCAGCAGCAGCCCGGGACAGAACTATGGCTACACCTTC
clone_size: .; d_call: .; j_call: TRBJ1-5; v_call: TRBV19; cdr3_aa: CASSIAQGRNQPQHF; cdr3_nt: TGTGCCAGTAGTATAGCCCAGGGGCGCAATCAGCCCCAGCATTTT
clone_size: few; d_call: TRBD1; j_call: TRBJ1-2; v_call: TRBV27; cdr3_aa: CASSKTGIGYTF; cdr3_nt: TGTGCCAGCAGCAAGACAGGGATTGGCTACACCTTC
clone_size: .; d_call: .; j_call: TRBJ2-1; v_call: TRBV6-5; cdr3_aa: CASSLGPIGEQFF; cdr3_nt: TGTGCCAGCAGCTTAGGCCCGATCGGTGAGCAGTTCTTC
clone_size: .; d_call: .; j_call: TRBJ1-3; v_call: TRBV19; cdr3_aa: CASMPLVGYSGNTIYF; cdr3_nt: TGTGCCAGTATGCCGTTGGTGGGCTACTCTGGAAACACCATATATTTT
clone_size: once; d_call: .; j_call: TRBJ2-7; v_call: TRBV7-9; cdr3_aa: CASSSGKVDEQYF; cdr3_nt: TGTGCCAGCAGTTCAGGGAAAGTGGACGAGCAGTACTTC